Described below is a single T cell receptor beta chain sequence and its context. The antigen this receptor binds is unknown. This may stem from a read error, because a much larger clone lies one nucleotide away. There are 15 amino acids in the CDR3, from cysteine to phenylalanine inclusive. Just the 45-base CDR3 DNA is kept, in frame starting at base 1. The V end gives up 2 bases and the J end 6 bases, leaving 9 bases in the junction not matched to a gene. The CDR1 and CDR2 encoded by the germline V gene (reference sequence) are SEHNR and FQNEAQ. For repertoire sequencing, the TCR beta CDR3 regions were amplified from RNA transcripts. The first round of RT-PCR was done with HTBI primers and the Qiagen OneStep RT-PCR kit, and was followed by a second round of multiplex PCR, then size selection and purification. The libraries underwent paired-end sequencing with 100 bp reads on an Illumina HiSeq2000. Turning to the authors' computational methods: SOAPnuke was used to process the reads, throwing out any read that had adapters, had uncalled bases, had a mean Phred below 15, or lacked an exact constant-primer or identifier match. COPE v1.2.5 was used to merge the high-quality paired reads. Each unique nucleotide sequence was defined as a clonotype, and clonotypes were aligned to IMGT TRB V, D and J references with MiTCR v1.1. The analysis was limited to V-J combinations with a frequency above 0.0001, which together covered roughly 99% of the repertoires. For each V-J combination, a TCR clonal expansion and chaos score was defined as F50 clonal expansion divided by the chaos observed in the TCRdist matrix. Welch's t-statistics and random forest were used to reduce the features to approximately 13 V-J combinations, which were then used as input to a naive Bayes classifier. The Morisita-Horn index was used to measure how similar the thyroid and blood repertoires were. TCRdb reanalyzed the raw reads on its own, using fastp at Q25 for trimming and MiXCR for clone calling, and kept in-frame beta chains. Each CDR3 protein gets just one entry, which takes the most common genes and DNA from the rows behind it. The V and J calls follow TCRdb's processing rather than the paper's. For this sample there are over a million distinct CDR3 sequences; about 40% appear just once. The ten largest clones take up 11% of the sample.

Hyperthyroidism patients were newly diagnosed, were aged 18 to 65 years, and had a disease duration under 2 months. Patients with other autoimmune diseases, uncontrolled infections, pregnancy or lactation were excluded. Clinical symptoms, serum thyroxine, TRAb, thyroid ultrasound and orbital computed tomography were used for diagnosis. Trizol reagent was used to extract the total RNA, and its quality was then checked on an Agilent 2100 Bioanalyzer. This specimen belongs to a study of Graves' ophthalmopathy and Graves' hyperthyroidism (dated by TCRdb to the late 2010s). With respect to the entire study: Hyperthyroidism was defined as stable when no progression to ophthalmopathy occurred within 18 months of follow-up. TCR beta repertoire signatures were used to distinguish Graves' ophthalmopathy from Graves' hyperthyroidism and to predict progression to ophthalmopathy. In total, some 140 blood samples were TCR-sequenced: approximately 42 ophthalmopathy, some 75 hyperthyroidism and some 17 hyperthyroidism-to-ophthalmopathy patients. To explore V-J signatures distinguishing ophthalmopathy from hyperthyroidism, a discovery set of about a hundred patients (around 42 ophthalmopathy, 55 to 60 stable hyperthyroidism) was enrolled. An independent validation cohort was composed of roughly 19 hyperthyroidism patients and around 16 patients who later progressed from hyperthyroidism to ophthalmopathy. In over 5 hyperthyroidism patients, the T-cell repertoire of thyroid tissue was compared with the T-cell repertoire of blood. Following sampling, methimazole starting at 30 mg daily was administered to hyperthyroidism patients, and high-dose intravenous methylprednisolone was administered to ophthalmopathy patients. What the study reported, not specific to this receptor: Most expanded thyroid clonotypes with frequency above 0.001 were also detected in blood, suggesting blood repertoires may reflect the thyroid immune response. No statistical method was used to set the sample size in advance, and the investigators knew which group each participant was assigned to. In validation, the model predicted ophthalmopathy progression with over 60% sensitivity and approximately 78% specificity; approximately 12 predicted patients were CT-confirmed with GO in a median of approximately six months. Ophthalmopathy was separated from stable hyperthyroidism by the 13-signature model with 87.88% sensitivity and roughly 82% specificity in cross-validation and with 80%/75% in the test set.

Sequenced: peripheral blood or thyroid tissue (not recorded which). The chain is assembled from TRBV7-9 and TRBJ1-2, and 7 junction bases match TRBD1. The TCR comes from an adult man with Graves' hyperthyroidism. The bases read TGTGCCAGCAGCTTAATCGGTACAGGGGCTGATGGCTACACCTTC. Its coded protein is CASSLIGTGADGYTF.